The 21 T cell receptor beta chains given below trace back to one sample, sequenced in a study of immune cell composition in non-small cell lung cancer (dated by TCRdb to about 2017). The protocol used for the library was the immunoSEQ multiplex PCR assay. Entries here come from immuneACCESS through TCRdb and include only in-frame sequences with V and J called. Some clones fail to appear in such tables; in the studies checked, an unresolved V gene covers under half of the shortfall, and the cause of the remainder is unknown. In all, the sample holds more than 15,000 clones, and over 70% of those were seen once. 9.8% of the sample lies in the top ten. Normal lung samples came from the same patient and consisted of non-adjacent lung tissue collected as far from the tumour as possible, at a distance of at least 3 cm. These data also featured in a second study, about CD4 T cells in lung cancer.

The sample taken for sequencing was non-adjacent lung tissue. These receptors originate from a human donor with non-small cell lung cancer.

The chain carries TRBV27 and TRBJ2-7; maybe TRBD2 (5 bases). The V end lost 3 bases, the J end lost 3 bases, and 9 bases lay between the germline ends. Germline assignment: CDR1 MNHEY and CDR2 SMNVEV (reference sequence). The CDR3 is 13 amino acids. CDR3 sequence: CASSFWGDYEQYF. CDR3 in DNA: TGTGCCAGCAGTTTTTGGGGAGACTACGAGCAGTACTTC.

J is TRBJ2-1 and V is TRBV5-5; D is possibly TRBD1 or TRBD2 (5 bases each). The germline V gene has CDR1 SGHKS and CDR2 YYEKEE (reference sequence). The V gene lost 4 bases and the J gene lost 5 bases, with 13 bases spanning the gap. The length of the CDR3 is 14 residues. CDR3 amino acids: CASSPGRRHNEQFF. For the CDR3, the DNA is TGTGCCAGCAGCCCGGGACGGAGACACAATGAGCAGTTCTTC.

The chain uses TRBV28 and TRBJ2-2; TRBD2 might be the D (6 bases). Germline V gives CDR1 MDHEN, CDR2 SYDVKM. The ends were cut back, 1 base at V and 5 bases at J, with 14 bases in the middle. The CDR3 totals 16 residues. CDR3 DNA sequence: TGTGCCAGCAGTTTATTTCCGGACTATGGGACCGGGGAGCTGTTTTTT. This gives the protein CASSLFPDYGTGELFF.

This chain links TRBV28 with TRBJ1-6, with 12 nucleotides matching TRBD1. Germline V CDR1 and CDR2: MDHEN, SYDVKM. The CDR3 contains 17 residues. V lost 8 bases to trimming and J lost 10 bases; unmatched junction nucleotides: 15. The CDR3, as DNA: TGTGCCAGCGAAGGGACAGGGGGCAGGCTAGCGGGATCACCCCTCCACTTT. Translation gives CASEGTGGRLAGSPLHF.

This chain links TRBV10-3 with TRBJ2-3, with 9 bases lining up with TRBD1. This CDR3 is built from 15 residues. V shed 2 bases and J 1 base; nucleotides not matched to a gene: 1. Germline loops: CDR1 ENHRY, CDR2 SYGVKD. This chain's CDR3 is CAISERTGGTDTQYF. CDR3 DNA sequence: TGTGCCATCAGTGAGAGGACAGGGGGCACAGATACGCAGTATTTT.

The CDR3 DNA reads TGTGCCAGCAGCCTGACATTGAACACTGAAGCTTTCTTT. Translated: CASSLTLNTEAFF. V usage is TRBV7-9 and J usage is TRBJ1-1; D ambiguous. The CDR3 contains 13 residues. The germline V gene encodes CDR1 SEHNR and CDR2 FQNEAQ (reference sequence). Trimming stripped 5 bases from V and 0 bases from J, with 7 bases between.

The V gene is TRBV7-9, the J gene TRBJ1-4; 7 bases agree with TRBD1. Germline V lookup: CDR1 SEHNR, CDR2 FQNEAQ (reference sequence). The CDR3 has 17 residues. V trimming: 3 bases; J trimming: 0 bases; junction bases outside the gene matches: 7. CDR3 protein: CASSLAFGTATNEKLFF. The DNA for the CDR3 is TGTGCCAGCAGCTTGGCTTTCGGGACAGCAACTAATGAAAAACTGTTTTTT.

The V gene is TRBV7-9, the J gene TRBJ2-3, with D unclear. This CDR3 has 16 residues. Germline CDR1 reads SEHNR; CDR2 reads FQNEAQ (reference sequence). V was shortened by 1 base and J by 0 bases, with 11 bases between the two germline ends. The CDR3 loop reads CASSLVVFFSTDTQYF. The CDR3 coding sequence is TGTGCCAGCAGCTTAGTTGTCTTTTTTAGCACAGATACGCAGTATTTT.

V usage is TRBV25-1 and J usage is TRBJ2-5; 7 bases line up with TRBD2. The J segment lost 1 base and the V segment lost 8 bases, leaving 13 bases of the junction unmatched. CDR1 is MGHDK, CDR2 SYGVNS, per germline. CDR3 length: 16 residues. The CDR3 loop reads CASSLAEAGIQETQYF. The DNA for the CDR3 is TGTGCCAGCTCCTTAGCGGAAGCGGGGATCCAAGAGACCCAGTACTTC. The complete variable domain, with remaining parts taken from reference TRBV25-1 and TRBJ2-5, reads EADIYQTPRYLVIGTGKKITLECSQTMGHDKMYWYQQDPGMELHLIHYSYGVNSTEKGDLSSESTVSRIRTEHFPLTLESARPSHTSQYLCASSLAEAGIQETQYFGPGTRLLVL.

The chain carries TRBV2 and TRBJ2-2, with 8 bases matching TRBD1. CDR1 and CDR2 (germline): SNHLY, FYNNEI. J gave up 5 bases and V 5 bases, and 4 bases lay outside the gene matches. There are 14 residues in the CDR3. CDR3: CASSRQGTTGELFF. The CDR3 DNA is TGTGCCAGCAGTAGACAGGGGACGACCGGGGAGCTGTTTTTT.

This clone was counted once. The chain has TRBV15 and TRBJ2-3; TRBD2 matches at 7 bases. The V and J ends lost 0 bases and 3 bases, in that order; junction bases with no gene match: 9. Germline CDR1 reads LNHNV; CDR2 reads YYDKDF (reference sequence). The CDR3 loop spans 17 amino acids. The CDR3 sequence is CATSRDRGTILTDTQYF. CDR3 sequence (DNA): TGTGCCACCAGCAGAGATCGAGGGACTATTTTGACAGATACGCAGTATTTT.

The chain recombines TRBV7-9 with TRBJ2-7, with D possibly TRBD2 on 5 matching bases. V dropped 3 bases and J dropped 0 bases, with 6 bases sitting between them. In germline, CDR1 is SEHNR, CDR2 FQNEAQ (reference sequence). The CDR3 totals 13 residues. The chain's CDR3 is CASSFGSSYEQYF. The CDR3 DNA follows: TGTGCCAGCAGCTTTGGGAGCTCCTACGAGCAGTACTTC. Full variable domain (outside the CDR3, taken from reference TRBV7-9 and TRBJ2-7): DTGVSQNPRHKITKRGQNVTFRCDPISEHNRLYWYRQTLGQGPEFLTYFQNEAQLEKSRLLSDRFSAERPKGSFSTLEIQRTEQGDSAMYLCASSFGSSYEQYFGPGTRLTVT.

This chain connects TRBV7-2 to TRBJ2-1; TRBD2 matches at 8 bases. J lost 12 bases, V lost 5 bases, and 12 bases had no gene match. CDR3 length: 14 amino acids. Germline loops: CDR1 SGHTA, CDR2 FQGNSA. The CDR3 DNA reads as TGTGCCAGCAGCGGATCCTCGGGGGGGTCGGGGCAGTTCTTC. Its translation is CASSGSSGGSGQFF.

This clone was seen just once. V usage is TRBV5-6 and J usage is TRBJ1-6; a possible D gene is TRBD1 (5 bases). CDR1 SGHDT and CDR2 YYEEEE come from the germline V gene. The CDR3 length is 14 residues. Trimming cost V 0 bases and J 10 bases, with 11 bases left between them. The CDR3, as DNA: TGTGCCAGCAGCTTGGGGCAGGGCTGGTCACCCCTCCACTTT. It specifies CASSLGQGWSPLHF.

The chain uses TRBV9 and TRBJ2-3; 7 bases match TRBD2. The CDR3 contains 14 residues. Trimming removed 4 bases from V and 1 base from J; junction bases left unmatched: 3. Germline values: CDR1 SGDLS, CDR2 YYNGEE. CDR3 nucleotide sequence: TGTGCCAGCAGCCTGGCGGGGGGCACAGATACGCAGTATTTT. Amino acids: CASSLAGGTDTQYF.

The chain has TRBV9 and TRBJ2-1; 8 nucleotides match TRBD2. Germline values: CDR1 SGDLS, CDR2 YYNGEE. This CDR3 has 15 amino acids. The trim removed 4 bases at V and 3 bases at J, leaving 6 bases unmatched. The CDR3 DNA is TGTGCCAGCAGCCCGGGAGGGGGTTACTACAATGAGCAGTTCTTC. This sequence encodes CASSPGGGYYNEQFF.

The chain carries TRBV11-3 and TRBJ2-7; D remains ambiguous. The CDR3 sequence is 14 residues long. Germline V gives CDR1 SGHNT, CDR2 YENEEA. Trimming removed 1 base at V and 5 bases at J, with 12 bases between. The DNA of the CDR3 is TGTGCCAGCAGCTTAGCCAGGAAAGCTAACGAGCAGTACTTC. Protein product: CASSLARKANEQYF.

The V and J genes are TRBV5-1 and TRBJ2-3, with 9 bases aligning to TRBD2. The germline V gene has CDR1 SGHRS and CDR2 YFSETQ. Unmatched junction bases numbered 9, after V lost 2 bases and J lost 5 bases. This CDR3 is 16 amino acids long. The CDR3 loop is CASSFRGSGGRDTQYF. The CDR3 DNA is TGCGCCAGCAGCTTCCGGGGTAGCGGGGGTCGAGATACGCAGTATTTT.

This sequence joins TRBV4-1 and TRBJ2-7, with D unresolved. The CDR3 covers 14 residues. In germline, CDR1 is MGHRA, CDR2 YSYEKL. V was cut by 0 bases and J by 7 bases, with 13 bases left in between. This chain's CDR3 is CASSQERTHGEQYF. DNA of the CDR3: TGCGCCAGCAGCCAAGAACGAACCCACGGGGAGCAGTACTTC.

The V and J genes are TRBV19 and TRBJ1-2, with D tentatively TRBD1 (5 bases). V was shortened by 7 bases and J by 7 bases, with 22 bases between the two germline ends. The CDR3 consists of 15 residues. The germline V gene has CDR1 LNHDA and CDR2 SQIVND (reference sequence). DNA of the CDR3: TGTGCCAGTACCCATCCTGTGGGGGGTCTAACTGGCTACACCTTC. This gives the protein CASTHPVGGLTGYTF.

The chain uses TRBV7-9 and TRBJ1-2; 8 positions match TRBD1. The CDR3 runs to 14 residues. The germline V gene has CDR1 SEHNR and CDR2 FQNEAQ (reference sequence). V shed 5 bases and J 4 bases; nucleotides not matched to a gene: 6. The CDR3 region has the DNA TGTGCCAGCAGCCCTACGACAGGGGTCTATGGCTACACCTTC. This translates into CASSPTTGVYGYTF.